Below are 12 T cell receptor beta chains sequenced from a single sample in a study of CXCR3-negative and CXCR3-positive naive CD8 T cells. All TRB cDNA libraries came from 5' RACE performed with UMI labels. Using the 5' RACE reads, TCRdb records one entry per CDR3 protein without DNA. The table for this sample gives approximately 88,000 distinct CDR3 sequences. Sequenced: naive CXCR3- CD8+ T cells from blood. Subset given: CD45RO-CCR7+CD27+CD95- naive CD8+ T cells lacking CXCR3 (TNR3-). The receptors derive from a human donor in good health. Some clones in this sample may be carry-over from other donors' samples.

This CDR3 is CSVLPGDASGLNTEAFF. This chain connects TRBV29-1 to TRBJ1-1; no DNA is available, so the TRBD1 call from TCRdb remains unchecked. CDR3 size: 17 residues. Germline V gene sequence: CDR1 SQVTM, CDR2 ANQGSEA. Full variable domain (remainder filled in from reference TRBV29-1 and TRBJ1-1): SAVISQKPSRDICQRGTSLTIQCQVDSQVTMMFWYRQQPGQSLTLIATANQGSEATYESGFVIDKFPISRPNLTFSTLTVSNMSPEDSSIYLCSVLPGDASGLNTEAFFGQGTRLTVV.

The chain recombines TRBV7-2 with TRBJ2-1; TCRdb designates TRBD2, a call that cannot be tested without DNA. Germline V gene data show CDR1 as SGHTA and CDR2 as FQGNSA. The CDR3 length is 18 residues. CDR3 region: CASSPRGLAGVAYNEQFF.

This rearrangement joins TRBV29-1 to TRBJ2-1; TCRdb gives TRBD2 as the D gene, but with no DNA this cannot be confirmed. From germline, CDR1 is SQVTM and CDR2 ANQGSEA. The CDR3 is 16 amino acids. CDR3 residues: CSVEDRAGGPYNEQFF.

CDR3 in amino acids: CASSPIQTGIINYGYTF. The chain links TRBV27 to TRBJ1-2; TCRdb's assignment of TRBD1 cannot be checked, as there is no DNA. The CDR3 sequence is 17 residues long. Germline lookup yields CDR1 MNHEY and CDR2 SMNVEV (reference sequence).

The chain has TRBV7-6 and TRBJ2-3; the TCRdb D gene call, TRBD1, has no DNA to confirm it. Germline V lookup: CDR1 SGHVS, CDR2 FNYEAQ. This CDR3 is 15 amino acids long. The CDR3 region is CASSPTGVLTDTQYF.

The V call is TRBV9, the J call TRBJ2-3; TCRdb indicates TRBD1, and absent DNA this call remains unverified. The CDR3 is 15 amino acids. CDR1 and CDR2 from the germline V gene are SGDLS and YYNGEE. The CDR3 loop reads CASSVYPGAADTQYF.

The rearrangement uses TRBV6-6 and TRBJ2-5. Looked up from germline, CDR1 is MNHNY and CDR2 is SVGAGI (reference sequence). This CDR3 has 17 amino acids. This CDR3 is CASSYSPSTDVSETQYF.

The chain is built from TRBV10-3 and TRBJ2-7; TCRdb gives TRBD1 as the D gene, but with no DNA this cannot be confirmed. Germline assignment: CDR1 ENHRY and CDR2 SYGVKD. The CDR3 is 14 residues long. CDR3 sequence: CAISGGTPSYEQYF.

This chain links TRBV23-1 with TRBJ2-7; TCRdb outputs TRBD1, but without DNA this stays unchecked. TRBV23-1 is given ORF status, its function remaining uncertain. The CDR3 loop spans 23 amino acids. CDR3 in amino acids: CASSQSSGTGKPFALPVTYEQYF.

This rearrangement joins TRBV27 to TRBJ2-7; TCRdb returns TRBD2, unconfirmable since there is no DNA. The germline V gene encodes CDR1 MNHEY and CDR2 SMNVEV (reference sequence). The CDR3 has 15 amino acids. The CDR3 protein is CASSFSGHSSYEQYF.

The CDR3 sequence is CASSLVLGDGNYEQYF. This chain links TRBV7-9 with TRBJ2-7; as DNA is missing, the TRBD1 call by TCRdb cannot be tested. Germline assignment: CDR1 SEHNR and CDR2 FQNEAQ (reference sequence). There are 16 residues in the CDR3.

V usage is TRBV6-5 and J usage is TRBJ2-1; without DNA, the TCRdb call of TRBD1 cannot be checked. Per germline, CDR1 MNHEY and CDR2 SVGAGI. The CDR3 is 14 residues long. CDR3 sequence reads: CASSSPARQGDEFF.